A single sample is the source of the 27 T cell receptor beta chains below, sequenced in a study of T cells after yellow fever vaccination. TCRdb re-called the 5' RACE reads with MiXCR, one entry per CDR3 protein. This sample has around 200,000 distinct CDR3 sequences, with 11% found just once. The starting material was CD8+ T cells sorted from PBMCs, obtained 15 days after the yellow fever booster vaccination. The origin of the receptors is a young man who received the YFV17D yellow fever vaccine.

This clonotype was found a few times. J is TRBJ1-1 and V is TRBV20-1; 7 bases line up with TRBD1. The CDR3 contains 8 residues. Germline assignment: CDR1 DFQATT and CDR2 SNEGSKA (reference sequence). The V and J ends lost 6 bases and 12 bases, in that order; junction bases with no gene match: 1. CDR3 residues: CSARGSFF. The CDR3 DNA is TGCAGTGCCAGGGGGTCTTTCTTT.

The CDR3 reads CASSLGEYTEAFF. CDR3 nucleotide sequence: TGTGCCAGCAGCTTAGGAGAATACACTGAAGCTTTCTTT. V and J are TRBV7-6 and TRBJ1-1, with D unresolved. The CDR3 is made up of 13 amino acids. V dropped 1 base and J dropped 3 bases, with 6 bases sitting between them. Germline V gene sequence: CDR1 SGHVS, CDR2 FNYEAQ. Looking up the rest from reference TRBV7-6 and TRBJ1-1 gives the full variable domain: GAGVSQSPRYKVTKRGQDVALRCDPISGHVSLYWYRQALGQGPEFLTYFNYEAQQDKSGLPNDRFSAERPEGSISTLTIQRTEQRDSAMYRCASSLGEYTEAFFGQGTRLTVV.

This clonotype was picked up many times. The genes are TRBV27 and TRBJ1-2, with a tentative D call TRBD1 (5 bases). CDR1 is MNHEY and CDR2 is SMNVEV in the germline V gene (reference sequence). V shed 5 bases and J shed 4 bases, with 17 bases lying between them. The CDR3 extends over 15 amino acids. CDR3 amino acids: CASSLYPGRAYGYTF. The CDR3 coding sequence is TGTGCCAGCAGTCTATACCCGGGACGGGCCTATGGCTACACCTTC.

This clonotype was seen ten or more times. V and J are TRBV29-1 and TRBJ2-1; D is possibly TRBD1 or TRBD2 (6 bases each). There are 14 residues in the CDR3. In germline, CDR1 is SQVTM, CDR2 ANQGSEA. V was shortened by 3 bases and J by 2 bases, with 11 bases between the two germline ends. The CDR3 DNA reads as TGCAGCGTTGACCTACGGGGGCCCTACAATGAGCAGTTCTTC. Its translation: CSVDLRGPYNEQFF.

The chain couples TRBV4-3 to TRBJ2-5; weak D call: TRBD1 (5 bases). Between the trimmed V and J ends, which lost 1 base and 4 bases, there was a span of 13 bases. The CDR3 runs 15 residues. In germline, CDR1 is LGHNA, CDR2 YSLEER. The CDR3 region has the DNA TGCGCCAGCAGCCAAGGGGGCCGACAGCTAGAGACCCAGTACTTC. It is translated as CASSQGGRQLETQYF.

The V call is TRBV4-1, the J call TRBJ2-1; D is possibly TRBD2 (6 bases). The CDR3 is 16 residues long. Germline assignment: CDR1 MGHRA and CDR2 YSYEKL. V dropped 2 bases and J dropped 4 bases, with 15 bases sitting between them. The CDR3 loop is CASSQTSGDLYNEQFF. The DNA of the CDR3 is TGCGCCAGCAGCCAAACCTCGGGGGACCTATACAATGAGCAGTTCTTC.

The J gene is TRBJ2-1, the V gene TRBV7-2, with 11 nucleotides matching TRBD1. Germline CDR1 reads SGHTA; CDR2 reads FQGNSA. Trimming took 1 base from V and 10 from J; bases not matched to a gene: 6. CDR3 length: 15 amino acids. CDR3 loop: CASSLGTGGLKEQFF. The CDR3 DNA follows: TGTGCCAGCAGCTTAGGGACAGGGGGCTTAAAGGAGCAGTTCTTC.

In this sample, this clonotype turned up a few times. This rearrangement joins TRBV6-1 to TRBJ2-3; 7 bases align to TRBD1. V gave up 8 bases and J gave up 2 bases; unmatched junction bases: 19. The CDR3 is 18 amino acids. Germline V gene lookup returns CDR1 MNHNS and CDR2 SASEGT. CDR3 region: CASLRSKGQLVITDTQYF. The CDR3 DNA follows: TGTGCCAGCCTAAGATCAAAGGGACAGCTCGTCATCACAGATACGCAGTATTTT.

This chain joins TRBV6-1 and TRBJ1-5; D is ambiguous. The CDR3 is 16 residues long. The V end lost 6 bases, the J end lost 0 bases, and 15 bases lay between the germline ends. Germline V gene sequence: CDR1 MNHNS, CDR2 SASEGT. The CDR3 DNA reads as TGTGCCAGCAGAGGCAAACCGGGATCTAGCAATCAGCCCCAGCATTTT. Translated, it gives CASRGKPGSSNQPQHF.

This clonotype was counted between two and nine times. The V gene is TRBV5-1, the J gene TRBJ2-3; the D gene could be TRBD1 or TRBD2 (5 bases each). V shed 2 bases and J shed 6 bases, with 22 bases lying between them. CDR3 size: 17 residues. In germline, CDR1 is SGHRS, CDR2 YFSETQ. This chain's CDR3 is CASSFSTYGGGRDTQYF. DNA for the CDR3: TGCGCCAGCAGCTTCTCCACGTATGGTGGGGGAAGGGATACGCAGTATTTT.

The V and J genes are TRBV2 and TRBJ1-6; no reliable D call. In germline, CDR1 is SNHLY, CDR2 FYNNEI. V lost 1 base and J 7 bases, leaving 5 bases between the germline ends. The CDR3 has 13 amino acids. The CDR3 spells CASSEGNNSPLHF. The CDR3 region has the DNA TGTGCCAGCAGTGAAGGGAACAATTCACCCCTCCACTTT.

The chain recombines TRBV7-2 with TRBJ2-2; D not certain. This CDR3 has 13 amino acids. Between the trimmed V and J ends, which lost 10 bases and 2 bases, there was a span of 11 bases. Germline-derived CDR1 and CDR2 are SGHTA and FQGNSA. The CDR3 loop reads CATLSSNTGELFF. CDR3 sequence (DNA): TGTGCCACCCTTTCAAGTAACACCGGGGAGCTGTTTTTT.

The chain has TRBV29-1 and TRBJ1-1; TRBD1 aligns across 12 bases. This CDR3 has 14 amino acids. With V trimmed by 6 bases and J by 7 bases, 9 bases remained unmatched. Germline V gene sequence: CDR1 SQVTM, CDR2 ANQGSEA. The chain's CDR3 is CSVNPGTGGNEAFF. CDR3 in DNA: TGCAGCGTCAACCCGGGGACAGGGGGCAATGAAGCTTTCTTT.

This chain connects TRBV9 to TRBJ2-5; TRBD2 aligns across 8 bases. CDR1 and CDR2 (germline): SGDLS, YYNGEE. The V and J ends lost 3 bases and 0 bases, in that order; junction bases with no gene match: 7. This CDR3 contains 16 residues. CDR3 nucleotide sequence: TGTGCCAGCAGCGGCGGACTAGCTCATTACCAAGAGACCCAGTACTTC. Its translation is CASSGGLAHYQETQYF.

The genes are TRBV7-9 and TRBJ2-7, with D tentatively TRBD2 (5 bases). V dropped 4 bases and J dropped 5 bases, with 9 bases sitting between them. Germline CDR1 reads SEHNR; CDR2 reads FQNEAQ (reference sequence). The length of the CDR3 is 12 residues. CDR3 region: CASSWVGDEQYV. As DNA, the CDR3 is TGTGCCAGCAGCTGGGTCGGGGACGAGCAGTACGTC.

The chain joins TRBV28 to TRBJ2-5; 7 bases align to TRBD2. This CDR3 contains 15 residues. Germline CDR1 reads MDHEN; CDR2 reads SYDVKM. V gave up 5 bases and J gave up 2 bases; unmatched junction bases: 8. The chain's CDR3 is CASSVPTGLQETQYF. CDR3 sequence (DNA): TGTGCCAGCAGTGTTCCGACGGGACTACAAGAGACCCAGTACTTC.

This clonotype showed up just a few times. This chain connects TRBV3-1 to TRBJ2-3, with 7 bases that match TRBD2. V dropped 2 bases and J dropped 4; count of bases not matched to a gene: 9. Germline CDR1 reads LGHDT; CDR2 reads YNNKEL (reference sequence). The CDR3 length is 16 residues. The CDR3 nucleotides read TGTGCCAGCAGCCAACTGGCGGGGGAGGCCCCAGATACGCAGTATTTT. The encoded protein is CASSQLAGEAPDTQYF.

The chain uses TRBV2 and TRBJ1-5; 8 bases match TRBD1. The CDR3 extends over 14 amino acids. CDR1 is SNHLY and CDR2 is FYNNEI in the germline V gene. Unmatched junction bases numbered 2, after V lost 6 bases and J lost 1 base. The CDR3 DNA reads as TGTGCCAGCAGGGGGACAGGAAGCAATCAGCCCCAGCATTTT. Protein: CASRGTGSNQPQHF. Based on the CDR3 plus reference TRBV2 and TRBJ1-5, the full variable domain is EPEVTQTPSHQVTQMGQEVILRCVPISNHLYFYWYRQILGQKVEFLVSFYNNEISEKSEIFDDQFSVERPDGSNFTLKIRSTKLEDSAMYFCASRGTGSNQPQHFGDGTRLSIL.

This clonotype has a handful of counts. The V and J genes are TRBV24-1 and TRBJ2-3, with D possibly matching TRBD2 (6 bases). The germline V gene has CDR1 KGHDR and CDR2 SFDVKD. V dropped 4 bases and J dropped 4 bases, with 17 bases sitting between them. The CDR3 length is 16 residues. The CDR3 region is CATSETTGVVPDTQYF. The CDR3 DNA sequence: TGTGCCACCAGTGAAACGACGGGGGTGGTCCCAGATACGCAGTATTTT.

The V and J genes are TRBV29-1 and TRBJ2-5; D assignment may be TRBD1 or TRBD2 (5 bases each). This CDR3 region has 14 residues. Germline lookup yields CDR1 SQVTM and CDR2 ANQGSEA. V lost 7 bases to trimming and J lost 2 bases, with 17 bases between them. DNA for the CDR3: TGCAGCGAAATTCGTTCCGGGGCTCAAGAGACCCAGTACTTC. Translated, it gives CSEIRSGAQETQYF. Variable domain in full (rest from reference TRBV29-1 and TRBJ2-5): SAVISQKPSRDICQRGTSLTIQCQVDSQVTMMFWYRQQPGQSLTLIATANQGSEATYESGFVIDKFPISRPNLTFSTLTVSNMSPEDSSIYLCSEIRSGAQETQYFGPGTRLLVL.

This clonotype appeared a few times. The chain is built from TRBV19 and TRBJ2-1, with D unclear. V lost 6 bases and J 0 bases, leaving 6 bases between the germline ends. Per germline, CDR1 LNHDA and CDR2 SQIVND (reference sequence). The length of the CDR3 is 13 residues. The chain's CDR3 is CASRTSSYNEQFF. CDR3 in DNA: TGTGCCAGTAGGACCAGCTCCTACAATGAGCAGTTCTTC. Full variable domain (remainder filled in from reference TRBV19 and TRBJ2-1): DGGITQSPKYLFRKEGQNVTLSCEQNLNHDAMYWYRQDPGQGLRLIYYSQIVNDFQKGDIAEGYSVSREKKESFPLTVTSAQKNPTAFYLCASRTSSYNEQFFGPGTRLTVL.

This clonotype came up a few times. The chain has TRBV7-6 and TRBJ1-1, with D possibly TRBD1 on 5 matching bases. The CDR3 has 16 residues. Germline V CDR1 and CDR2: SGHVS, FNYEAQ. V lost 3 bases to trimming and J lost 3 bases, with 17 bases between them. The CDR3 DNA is TGTGCCAGCAGCTTGTCCGGTGGTGTAGGGGACACTGAAGCTTTCTTT. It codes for CASSLSGGVGDTEAFF.

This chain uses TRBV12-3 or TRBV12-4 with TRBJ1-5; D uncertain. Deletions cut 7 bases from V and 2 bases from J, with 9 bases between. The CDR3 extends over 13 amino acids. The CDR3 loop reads CASTNLGNQPQHF. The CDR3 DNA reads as TGTGCCAGCACCAACCTGGGCAATCAGCCCCAGCATTTT.

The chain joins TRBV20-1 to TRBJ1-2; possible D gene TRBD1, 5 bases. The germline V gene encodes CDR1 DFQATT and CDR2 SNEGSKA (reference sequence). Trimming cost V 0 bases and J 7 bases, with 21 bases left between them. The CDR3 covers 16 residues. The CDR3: CSARDLVGEGRGGYTF. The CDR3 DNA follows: TGCAGTGCTAGAGATCTGGTGGGGGAAGGCCGAGGTGGCTACACCTTC.

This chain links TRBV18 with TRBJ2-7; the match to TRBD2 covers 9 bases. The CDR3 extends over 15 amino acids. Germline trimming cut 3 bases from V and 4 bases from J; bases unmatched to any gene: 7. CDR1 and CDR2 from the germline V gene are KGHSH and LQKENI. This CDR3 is CASSPGGGAVYEQYF. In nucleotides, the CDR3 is TGTGCCAGCTCACCCGGCGGGGGGGCCGTTTACGAGCAGTACTTC.

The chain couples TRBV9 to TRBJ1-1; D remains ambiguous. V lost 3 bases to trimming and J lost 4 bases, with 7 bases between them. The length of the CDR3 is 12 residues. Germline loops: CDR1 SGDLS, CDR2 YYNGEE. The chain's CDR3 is CASSGLSTEAFF. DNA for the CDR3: TGTGCCAGCAGCGGACTATCCACTGAAGCTTTCTTT.

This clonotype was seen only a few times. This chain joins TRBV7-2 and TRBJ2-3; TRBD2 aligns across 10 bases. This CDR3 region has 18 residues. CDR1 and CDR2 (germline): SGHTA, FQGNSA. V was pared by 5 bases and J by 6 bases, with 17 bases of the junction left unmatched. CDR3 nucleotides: TGTGCCAGCAGCCCGTACCCACCGACCGAACTAGCGGGGGATACGCAGTATTTT. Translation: CASSPYPPTELAGDTQYF. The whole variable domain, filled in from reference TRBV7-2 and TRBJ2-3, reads GAGVSQSPSNKVTEKGKDVELRCDPISGHTALYWYRQSLGQGLEFLIYFQGNSAPDKSGLPSDRFSAERTGGSVSTLTIQRTQQEDSAVYLCASSPYPPTELAGDTQYFGPGTRLTVL.